This is a list of T cell receptor beta chains from one sample in a study of blood T cell repertoires in COVID-19. This table comes from immunoSEQ multiplex PCR, and its TCRdb copy is limited to in-frame clones, with some not included. The sample shows about 150,000 clones, approximately 90% of them seen only once. The sequenced material came from peripheral blood. All receptors come from a man aged 55-75 years with active or convalescent COVID-19. Both conserved end residues are part of each CDR3. The D gene is left open where the match is weak. Only some rows state a clone size, as once, few, many or a class for expanded clones.

16	NA	TRBV18	NA	TRBJ1-1	TGTGCCAGCTCACCTTTCGGCCCGGACTTGAACACTGAAGCTTTCTTT	CASSPFGPDLNTEAFF
15	NA	TRBV9	NA	TRBJ2-1	TGTGCCAGCAGCGTAGTCTTGCGGGGGCGGGATGAGCAGTTCTTC	CASSVVLRGRDEQFF
15	NA	TRBV5-4	NA	TRBJ2-1	TGTGCCAGCAGCTTGGGGGCCTCGGGGAGTAATGAGCAGTTCTTC	CASSLGASGSNEQFF
14	NA	TRBV27	NA	TRBJ2-1	TGTGCCAGCAGTGCCAATTCCCCGGACTTCGAGCAGTTCTTC	CASSANSPDFEQFF
14	NA	TRBV3-1/TRBV3-2	NA	TRBJ2-5	TGTGCCAGCAGCCCAAAGACAGACCAAGAGACCCAGTACTTC	CASSPKTDQETQYF
12	NA	TRBV6-4	NA	TRBJ1-1	TGTGCCAGCAGTGACGGAGGTACTGAAGCTTTCTTT	CASSDGGTEAFF
13	NA	TRBV5-1	NA	TRBJ2-7	TGCGCCAGCAGCCCAGGGGTCTCGGACGAGCAGTACTTC	CASSPGVSDEQYF
13	NA	TRBV7-9	TRBD1	TRBJ2-1	TGTGCCAGCAGCTCCAACAGGGGGCATGAGCAGTTCTTC	CASSSNRGHEQFF
13	NA	TRBV6-5	NA	TRBJ1-6	TGTGCCAGCAACGGGGGGGTCCAATCACCCCTCCACTTT	CASNGGVQSPLHF
12	few	TRBV30	NA	TRBJ1-5	TGTGCCTGGAGTCGGGTAGATCAGCCCCAGCATTTT	CAWSRVDQPQHF
15	few	TRBV6-5	NA	TRBJ1-1	TGTGCCAGCAGCTCGCACGGTGGGGAGGGGACTGAAGCTTTCTTT	CASSSHGGEGTEAFF
15	once	TRBV27	TRBD1	TRBJ2-3	TGTGCCAGCAGTCAGTACAGGGGGCGGACAGATACGCAGTATTTT	CASSQYRGRTDTQYF
13	NA	TRBV7-9	TRBD1	TRBJ2-1	TGTGCCAGCAGCTTAGTCCGACAGGGGGTTAAGTTCTTC	CASSLVRQGVKFF
14	NA	TRBV4-2	NA	TRBJ1-5	TGTGCCAGCAGCCAGTACTCCGGGAATCAGCCCCAGCATTTT	CASSQYSGNQPQHF
14	NA	TRBV27	TRBD1	TRBJ1-6	TGTGCCAGCAGTCAACCGGGGACAGGGTATGGCCTCCACTTT	CASSQPGTGYGLHF
14	NA	TRBV2	TRBD1	TRBJ2-7	TGTGCCAGCAGAGGGGACAGGGCGATCTACGAGCAGTACTTC	CASRGDRAIYEQYF
13	NA	TRBV5-1	NA	TRBJ1-1	TGCGCCAGCAGCTTGCAGGCGAACACTGAAGCTTTCTTT	CASSLQANTEAFF
16	NA	TRBV5-4	TRBD1	TRBJ2-4	TGTGCCAGCAGCTTCCTACAGGGGTTTGACAAAAACATTCAGTACTTC	CASSFLQGFDKNIQYF
15	NA	TRBV7-3	NA	TRBJ2-1	TGTGCCAGCAGCTTAACGCGGGACCCCTACAATGAGCAGTTCTTC	CASSLTRDPYNEQFF
16	NA	TRBV6-2/TRBV6-3	TRBD2	TRBJ2-7	TGTGCCAGCAGTTCCTTGGTTGGCGGGGGGGCCTACGAGCAGTACTTC	CASSSLVGGGAYEQYF
15	few	TRBV18	TRBD2	TRBJ2-7	TGTGCCAGCTCACCGGGACTAGCGAGTGACTACGAGCAGTACTTC	CASSPGLASDYEQYF
13	NA	TRBV5-4	NA	TRBJ2-3	TGTGCCAGCAGCTGGGCTTCCACAGATACGCAGTATTTT	CASSWASTDTQYF
15	NA	TRBV6-5	TRBD1	TRBJ2-4	TGTGCCAGCAGTCCCTGGGGGACAGGGGTATACATTCAGTACTTC	CASSPWGTGVYIQYF
17	NA	TRBV10-3	NA	TRBJ2-3	TGTGCCATCAGTGAGTCTATTAGCGAGCTAGGGACAGATACGCAGTATTTT	CAISESISELGTDTQYF
15	NA	TRBV5-5	NA	TRBJ1-5	TGTGCCAGCAGCTTGGACCAGGCTTTAAGACAGCCCCAGCATTTT	CASSLDQALRQPQHF
15	NA	TRBV6-4	NA	TRBJ1-1	TGTGCCAGCAGTGACCTCGAGAGGCGGAACACTGAAGCTTTCTTT	CASSDLERRNTEAFF
15	NA	TRBV7-2	TRBD1	TRBJ1-1	TGTGCCAGCAGCTTTCAACAGGGGCAGGGCACTGAAGCTTTCTTT	CASSFQQGQGTEAFF
15	NA	TRBV4-3	NA	TRBJ2-7	TGCGCCAGCAGCCAAGACCCGGGACAAGCCTACGAGCAGTACTTC	CASSQDPGQAYEQYF
18	once	TRBV27	NA	TRBJ2-3	TGTGCCAGCAGTTCATCAAGGCCTTTGGGCTCTAGCACAGATACGCAGTATTTT	CASSSSRPLGSSTDTQYF
13	NA	TRBV2	NA	TRBJ1-1	TGTGCCAGCAGCATAAGGCCCGGGACTGAAGCTTTCTTT	CASSIRPGTEAFF
13	NA	TRBV7-9	NA	TRBJ1-1	TGTGCCAGCAGCCCTAACCCCTACACTGAAGCTTTCTTT	CASSPNPYTEAFF
15	NA	TRBV7-6	NA	TRBJ2-7	TGTGCCAGCAGCTTAGACGCTAGCGCCTCCTACGAGCAGTACTTC	CASSLDASASYEQYF
16	NA	TRBV6-5	TRBD1	TRBJ1-1	TGTGCCAGCAGTTACGGTCAGACAGGGCTGAACACTGAAGCTTTCTTT	CASSYGQTGLNTEAFF
16	NA	TRBV7-3	TRBD1	TRBJ2-3	TGTGCCAGCAGCTTACGACAGGGCACCTTCACAGATACGCAGTATTTT	CASSLRQGTFTDTQYF
14	NA	TRBV6-5	NA	TRBJ2-1	TGTGCCAGCAGCGCCTCCCAGGGGGGAACTGAGCAGTTCTTC	CASSASQGGTEQFF
15	NA	TRBV18	TRBD2	TRBJ2-7	TGTGCCAGCTCCCTAAGACTAGCGGGGGACTACGAGCAGTACTTC	CASSLRLAGDYEQYF
14	NA	TRBV7-9	TRBD1	TRBJ2-7	TGTGCCAGCAGCCCCATTACAGGGGCCCACGAGCAGTACTTC	CASSPITGAHEQYF
16	NA	TRBV4-2	TRBD2	TRBJ2-1	TGTGCCAGCAGTCCAGCGGGCGGGAGGAACTACAATGAGCAGTTCTTC	CASSPAGGRNYNEQFF
17	once	TRBV6-1	TRBD1	TRBJ1-5	TGTGCCAGCAGTGAAGTTCCGGGACAGGCGATTAATCAGCCCCAGCATTTT	CASSEVPGQAINQPQHF
13	NA	TRBV28	TRBD1	TRBJ2-7	TGTGCCAGCAGTTGGGGACAGGGCCACGAGCAGTACTTC	CASSWGQGHEQYF
13	NA	TRBV27	TRBD1	TRBJ1-2	TGTGCCACTTCCCGGGACAGGAACTATGGCTACACCTTC	CATSRDRNYGYTF
13	NA	TRBV19	NA	TRBJ1-1	TGTGCCACCATCGTTAAGCAGAACACTGAAGCTTTCTTT	CATIVKQNTEAFF
17	NA	TRBV28	NA	TRBJ2-6	TGTGCCAGCAGTCCCTCGACAGGTCTGATTGGGGCCAACGTCCTGACTTTC	CASSPSTGLIGANVLTF
18	NA	TRBV13	TRBD2	TRBJ2-7	TGTGCCAGCAGCCCCCAGCGGGGGGGTGCCATAAGCTCCTACGAGCAGTACTTC	CASSPQRGGAISSYEQYF
16	NA	TRBV5-1	NA	TRBJ1-1	TGCGCCAGCAGCTTAGTCAGGTCTACCCCGAACACTGAAGCTTTCTTT	CASSLVRSTPNTEAFF
16	NA	TRBV7-3	TRBD2	TRBJ2-3	TGTGCCAGCAGCCCTGGGACTAGCGGGGGCACAGATACGCAGTATTTT	CASSPGTSGGTDTQYF
15	once	TRBV7-2	TRBD2	TRBJ2-3	TGTGCCAGCAGCTTGAGGCTAGCGGGAGACGGTACGCAGTATTTT	CASSLRLAGDGTQYF
13	NA	TRBV28	TRBD1	TRBJ1-3	TGTGCCAGCAACAGGGGTACTGGAAACACCATATATTTT	CASNRGTGNTIYF
13	NA	TRBV7-2	TRBD1	TRBJ2-7	TGTGCCAGCAGCTTCGACAGGGGGCCCGAGCAGTACTTC	CASSFDRGPEQYF